This TCR beta chain was obtained from a study of monozygotic twins with inflammatory bowel disease. Study-wide results and limits: Discordant twins showed the same repertoire similarity as concordant twins, possibly from limited power. Sharing of clonotypes with others was lower in IBD patients than in healthy twins, and this was especially so with disease activity.

For this clonotype: Its antigen is as yet unknown.

UMIs that had a 6-nucleotide sample barcode were put in using template switching. From the 5' RACE reads, TCRdb lists one entry per CDR3 protein and no DNA. This table lists approximately 160,000 distinct CDR3 sequences. The CDR3 loop spans 15 amino acids. Germline V gene lookup returns CDR1 SNHLY and CDR2 FYNNEI. The material sequenced was blood. V usage is TRBV2 and J usage is TRBJ1-3; TCRdb picks TRBD1, but there is no DNA to check that call. This sequence was found in a human donor with ulcerative colitis or Crohn's disease, or a healthy co-twin of an affected twin (not recorded which). The CDR3 protein is CASRAGWLVGNTIYF.